This T cell receptor beta chain came from a study of cytomegalovirus exposure and HLA in healthy donors. The ends were cut back, 7 bases at V and 2 bases at J, with 17 bases in the middle. There are 16 residues in the CDR3. Germline-derived CDR1 and CDR2 are MNHEY and SMNVEV (reference sequence). The study's findings and limits: Rare TCR sequences dominated, though some public TCRs recurred in many donors. TCR beta chains numbering roughly 150 were designated cytomegalovirus-associated. A reported reduction in N-insertions relative to the approximately 640-donor mean was seen in an Asian-associated ancestry cluster in a later analysis.

PCR was performed using 60 Vbeta and 13 Jbeta primers. Generated by immunoSEQ multiplex PCR, the TCRdb table keeps only in-frame clones and is missing some. The table records around 37,000 clones, roughly 80% of them present only once. For this clone: Its antigen remains unknown.

The J gene is TRBJ2-2, the V gene TRBV27, with D perhaps matching TRBD2 (6 bases). Sequencing was carried out using PBMCs. This sequence originates from a man aged 45-65 years in good health and CMV-seronegative. CDR3 protein: CASIGEERINTGELFF. Here the CDR3 DNA reads TGTGCCAGCATTGGGGAGGAGCGGATAAACACCGGGGAGCTGTTTTTT.